This passage covers 24 T cell receptor beta chains from one sample sequenced in a study of beta chain features in type 1 diabetes (dated by TCRdb to 2016 to 2019). Broad study findings and their caveats: A moderate but significant shortening of TCRB CDR3 length was observed in type 1 diabetes patients in all four CD4+ subsets.

Receptor libraries were prepared by the immunoSEQ multiplex PCR assay. The High Capacity cDNA Reverse Transcription Kit was used to reverse transcribe all of the isolated RNA, meaning that expressed TCRB transcripts were what got sequenced. Entries here come from immuneACCESS through TCRdb and include only in-frame sequences with V and J called. Some clones fail to appear in such tables; in the studies checked, an unresolved V gene covers under half of the shortfall, and the cause of the remainder is unknown. Counted in this sample were around 600,000 clones; roughly an eighth of them appeared once. Around 0.12% of the sample goes to the ten largest clones. Their antigens are not known. The source material was naive CD4+ T cells from blood. Explained via the paper, the cell subset or site label denotes: true naive CD4+ T cells. The receptor source for this set is a man aged 25 to 45 with type 1 diabetes.

V is TRBV5-1 and J is TRBJ2-1; 8 nucleotides line up with TRBD1. The CDR3 runs 15 residues. CDR1 and CDR2 from the germline V gene are SGHRS and YFSETQ. J lost 3 bases, V lost 0 bases, and 2 bases had no gene match. CDR3 in amino acids: CASSLGQGFYNEQFF. The CDR3, as DNA: TGCGCCAGCAGCTTGGGACAGGGGTTCTACAATGAGCAGTTCTTC.

The chain couples TRBV7-9 to TRBJ1-6, with D perhaps TRBD1 (5 bases). V gave up 8 bases and J gave up 0 bases, with 14 bases separating them. The germline CDR1 and CDR2 sequences are SEHNR and FQNEAQ (reference sequence). The length of the CDR3 is 16 residues. In nucleotides, the CDR3 is TGTGCCAGCGCTCGTGCAGGGAGCTCCTATAATTCACCCCTCCACTTT. Its translation is CASARAGSSYNSPLHF.

The rearrangement uses TRBV4-2 and TRBJ1-5, with D maybe TRBD1 (6 bases). The ends were cut back, 7 bases at V and 6 bases at J, with 13 bases in the middle. The CDR3 contains 13 residues. Germline CDR1 and CDR2: LGHNA and YNFKEQ. CDR3 DNA sequence: TGTGCCAGCAACAGGGATCTCGGTCAGCCCCAGCATTTT. It is translated as CASNRDLGQPQHF.

The chain employs TRBV18 and TRBJ2-5; D ambiguous. The CDR3 covers 15 residues. V lost 5 bases to trimming and J lost 5 bases, with 18 bases between them. From germline, CDR1 is KGHSH and CDR2 LQKENI. The CDR3 protein is CASSIRASSLETQYF. The DNA of the CDR3 is TGTGCCAGCTCAATCCGGGCTTCCTCGTTGGAGACCCAGTACTTC.

The chain carries TRBV29-1 and TRBJ2-3; 7 bases line up with TRBD2. From germline, CDR1 is SQVTM and CDR2 ANQGSEA. The CDR3 runs 16 residues. V gave up 0 bases and J gave up 0 bases; unmatched junction bases: 6. The CDR3 sequence is CSVEDLPTSSTDTQYF. In nucleotides, the CDR3 is TGCAGCGTTGAAGATCTCCCGACTAGCAGCACAGATACGCAGTATTTT.

This clone was seen only a few times. This chain joins TRBV5-1 and TRBJ2-3; D is possibly TRBD1 or TRBD2 (5 bases each). Between the trimmed V and J ends, which lost 0 bases and 2 bases, there was a span of 22 bases. Germline CDR1 SGHRS, CDR2 YFSETQ. The CDR3 spans 19 residues. This CDR3 is CASSLGDDFRDGFTDTQYF. The CDR3 DNA is TGCGCCAGCAGCTTGGGGGACGATTTTCGGGACGGCTTCACAGATACGCAGTATTTT. The whole variable domain, filled in from reference TRBV5-1 and TRBJ2-3, reads KAGVTQTPRYLIKTRGQQVTLSCSPISGHRSVSWYQQTPGQGLQFLFEYFSETQRNKGNFPGRFSGRQFSNSRSEMNVSTLELGDSALYLCASSLGDDFRDGFTDTQYFGPGTRLTVL.

This clone was observed a few times. The chain has TRBV9 and TRBJ2-5; weak D call: TRBD1 (7 bases). Trimming left V 4 bases short and J 3 bases short, with 19 bases between. The CDR3 covers 16 residues. Germline lookup yields CDR1 SGDLS and CDR2 YYNGEE. CDR3 nucleotides: TGTGCCAGCAGCACACCACTGGAGGGGGCAAAAGAGACCCAGTACTTC. This translates into CASSTPLEGAKETQYF.

The chain employs TRBV9 and TRBJ1-5; D perhaps matches TRBD1 (5 bases). The CDR3 contains 15 residues. V lost 4 bases, J lost 0 bases, and 11 bases lay in between. CDR1 is SGDLS and CDR2 is YYNGEE in the germline V gene. CDR3 DNA: TGTGCCAGCAGCCAAGGGGAGGCTAGCAATCAGCCCCAGCATTTT. Translating it yields CASSQGEASNQPQHF.

This clone was seen only a few times. This chain connects TRBV2 to TRBJ1-5; 9 nucleotides line up with TRBD1. Germline CDR1 SNHLY, CDR2 FYNNEI. The CDR3 runs to 15 residues. V trimming: 4 bases; J trimming: 7 bases; junction bases outside the gene matches: 8. CDR3 protein: CASSGDREGGQPQHF. As DNA, the CDR3 is TGTGCCAGCAGTGGGGACAGGGAAGGTGGGCAGCCCCAGCATTTT.

This clone was seen more than once but under ten times. This chain connects TRBV9 to TRBJ1-5, with D hard to call. Germline V gene sequence: CDR1 SGDLS, CDR2 YYNGEE. The CDR3 consists of 14 residues. The germline V and J ends were trimmed by 3 bases and 1 base, with 8 bases remaining between them. The CDR3 coding sequence is TGTGCCAGCAGCGGGCCCGGGAGCAATCAGCCCCAGCATTTT. It specifies CASSGPGSNQPQHF.

This clone was seen only a few times. This chain links TRBV6-5 with TRBJ1-4; 9 nucleotides align to TRBD1. The V gene's germline CDR1 is MNHEY and CDR2 SVGAGI. The CDR3 is made up of 13 amino acids. Trimming cost V 9 bases and J 7 bases; bases outside gene matches: 6. CDR3 residues: CASQRGQGEKLFF. The CDR3 DNA reads as TGTGCCAGTCAAAGGGGACAGGGTGAAAAACTGTTTTTT.

This clone occurred a few times. The rearrangement links TRBV11-2 to TRBJ2-1; 8 bases are a match to TRBD1. The length of the CDR3 is 15 residues. Germline V gene data show CDR1 as SGHAT and CDR2 as FQNNGV. J lost 4 bases, V lost 5 bases, and 7 bases had no gene match. As DNA, the CDR3 is TGTGCCAGCAGCACCGGACAGGGCGGTTACAATGAGCAGTTCTTC. Amino acids: CASSTGQGGYNEQFF. The full variable domain, in which reference TRBV11-2 and TRBJ2-1 provide the parts outside the CDR3, is EAGVAQSPRYKIIEKRQSVAFWCNPISGHATLYWYQQILGQGPKLLIQFQNNGVVDDSQLPKDRFSAERLKGVDSTLKIQPAKLEDSAVYLCASSTGQGGYNEQFFGPGTRLTVL.

This chain links TRBV11-3 with TRBJ2-5, with 7 nucleotides matching TRBD1. V was clipped by 1 base and J by 4 bases; unmatched bases: 3. This CDR3 spans 14 amino acids. The germline V gene has CDR1 SGHNT and CDR2 YENEEA. The CDR3 protein is CASSLGGGVETQYF. CDR3 sequence (DNA): TGTGCCAGCAGCTTAGGAGGGGGCGTAGAGACCCAGTACTTC.

This clone came up a few times. The chain uses TRBV11-2 and TRBJ2-5; D is undetermined. The germline V and J ends were trimmed by 0 bases and 5 bases, with 7 bases remaining between them. The germline gives CDR1 SGHAT, CDR2 FQNNGV. The CDR3 covers 13 residues. The CDR3 loop is CASSLDFAETQYF. The CDR3 region has the DNA TGTGCCAGCAGCTTAGACTTTGCGGAGACCCAGTACTTC.

The rearrangement links TRBV7-9 to TRBJ2-7; TRBD2 is a possible D gene (6 bases). The germline CDR1 and CDR2 sequences are SEHNR and FQNEAQ (reference sequence). Trimming removed 1 base at V and 2 bases at J, with 9 bases between. CDR3 size: 14 residues. CDR3 residues: CASSLGGAAYEQYF. The CDR3 bases are TGTGCCAGCAGCTTAGGCGGGGCAGCCTACGAGCAGTACTTC.

The J gene is TRBJ1-1, the V gene TRBV4-2; 12 bases are shared with TRBD1. CDR1 is LGHNA and CDR2 is YNFKEQ in the germline V gene. Germline trimming cut 2 bases from V and 0 bases from J; bases unmatched to any gene: 7. The CDR3 is 18 amino acids. The DNA of the CDR3 is TGTGCCAGCAGCCAACACCGGGACAGGGGGCCGATGAACACTGAAGCTTTCTTT. Its translation: CASSQHRDRGPMNTEAFF.

This clone turned up a few times. The gene calls are TRBV7-2 and TRBJ1-5; TRBD1 agrees at 10 bases. The CDR3 totals 16 residues. V trimming: 3 bases; J trimming: 4 bases; junction bases outside the gene matches: 6. Germline CDR1 SGHTA, CDR2 FQGNSA. The CDR3 sequence: CASSFRGTGENQPQHF. CDR3 bases: TGTGCCAGCAGCTTCCGTGGGACAGGGGAAAATCAGCCCCAGCATTTT.

The chain couples TRBV5-4 to TRBJ2-1; D gene ambiguous. This CDR3 spans 14 amino acids. Germline loops: CDR1 SGHNT, CDR2 YYREEE (reference sequence). V gave up 3 bases and J gave up 5 bases, with 12 bases separating them. As DNA, the CDR3 is TGTGCCAGCAGCTCTCGAATTGGAGACAATGAGCAGTTCTTC. Translated: CASSSRIGDNEQFF.

This clone was found a few times. This chain joins TRBV27 and TRBJ2-2; weak D call: TRBD1 (5 bases). The CDR3 is 16 residues long. Germline values: CDR1 MNHEY, CDR2 SMNVEV (reference sequence). The V end lost 7 bases, the J end lost 0 bases, and 15 bases lay between the germline ends. The CDR3 sequence is CASTSRPRANTGELFF. The DNA of the CDR3 is TGTGCCAGCACTTCCCGACCCAGGGCGAACACCGGGGAGCTGTTTTTT.

The chain uses TRBV6-1 and TRBJ2-3; 10 bases match TRBD1. Germline V gives CDR1 MNHNS, CDR2 SASEGT. Trimming at V came to 8 bases and at J to 6 bases, leaving 8 bases not matched to a gene. The CDR3 length is 14 residues. The CDR3 here is CASRGDRGWDTQYF. DNA for the CDR3: TGTGCCAGCCGCGGGGACAGGGGATGGGATACGCAGTATTTT.

This clone has just a few counts. This sequence joins TRBV28 and TRBJ2-7; perhaps TRBD1 as D (5 bases). Looked up from germline, CDR1 is MDHEN and CDR2 is SYDVKM. This CDR3 comprises 15 residues. Trimming stripped 7 bases from V and 0 bases from J, with 16 bases between. This chain's CDR3 is CASKNGAANSYEQYF. CDR3 sequence (DNA): TGTGCCAGCAAAAATGGGGCCGCTAACTCCTACGAGCAGTACTTC. The complete variable domain, with remaining parts taken from reference TRBV28 and TRBJ2-7, reads DVKVTQSSRYLVKRTGEKVFLECVQDMDHENMFWYRQDPGLGLRLIYFSYDVKMKEKGDIPEGYSVSREKKERFSLILESASTNQTSMYLCASKNGAANSYEQYFGPGTRLTVT.

In its sample, this clone was seen a few times. The CDR3 nucleotides are TGTGCCAGCAGTCCAGCGACAGGGGAAGCCTATGGCTACACCTTC. Translated: CASSPATGEAYGYTF. V usage is TRBV6-5 and J usage is TRBJ1-2, with 8 bases identical to TRBD1. J was trimmed by 4 bases and V by 5 bases; bases with no gene match: 9. The CDR3 runs 15 residues. Germline V lookup: CDR1 MNHEY, CDR2 SVGAGI.

This clone has more than one count but fewer than ten. The J gene is TRBJ1-3, the V gene TRBV28; D is undetermined. The V gene lost 4 bases and the J gene lost 4 bases, with 2 bases spanning the gap. CDR1 MDHEN and CDR2 SYDVKM come from the germline V gene. The CDR3 has 11 amino acids. Here the CDR3 DNA reads TGTGCCAGCAGTTACGGAAACACCATATATTTT. Translating it yields CASSYGNTIYF.

V and J are TRBV5-6 and TRBJ1-4; 8 nucleotides line up with TRBD1. Germline V CDR1 and CDR2: SGHDT, YYEEEE. The CDR3 has 15 residues. The ends lost 0 bases at V and 5 bases at J; junction bases unmatched: 3. For the CDR3, the DNA is TGTGCCAGCAGCTTGGTCCGGGACAGGAATGAAAAACTGTTTTTT. Its translation: CASSLVRDRNEKLFF.